This T cell receptor beta chain is drawn from a study of cytomegalovirus exposure and HLA in healthy donors. V was trimmed by 3 bases and J by 2 bases, leaving 13 bases between them. The CDR3 is made up of 16 amino acids. Germline V gives CDR1 SGHTA, CDR2 FQGTGA. 13 Jbeta primers and 60 Vbeta primers were used for the PCR. Repertoires were generated with immunoSEQ multiplex PCR, while TCRdb's copy carries only in-frame clones and drops some. Among some 150,000 clones listed, almost 80% were seen once. Study results and limitations: Most CMV-associated TCR beta chains appeared HLA-restricted in a later analysis. Per a later analysis, about 15,000 TCR beta sequences showed association with HLA alleles at 0.05 false discovery rate.

Comment on this clone: Its antigen is not known.

The rearrangement joins TRBV7-3 to TRBJ2-2; D perhaps matches TRBD2 (6 bases). This sequence originates from a woman in her 50s in good health and CMV-seronegative. The sample comprised PBMCs. This CDR3 is CASSLTGDSNTGELFF. The DNA of the CDR3 is TGTGCCAGCAGCTTGACGGGGGACTCAAACACCGGGGAGCTGTTTTTT.